These 21 T cell receptor beta chains were all obtained from the same sample, sequenced in a study of cytomegalovirus exposure and HLA in healthy donors. The PCR made use of 60 Vbeta and 13 Jbeta primers. TCRdb's copy holds only in-frame clones and misses some; the assay was immunoSEQ multiplex PCR. The sample consists of under 50,000 clones, approximately 70% of them appearing once. Sequences were obtained from PBMCs. These receptors originate from a man aged 30 to 45 in good health and CMV-seronegative.

The chain couples TRBV5-6 to TRBJ1-2, with D perhaps TRBD1 (6 bases). The CDR3 covers 19 residues. Trimming took off 0 bases at V and 4 bases at J, with 25 bases between the two ends. The germline CDR1 and CDR2 sequences are SGHDT and YYEEEE. The CDR3 is CASSLAKAQGSKWGYGYTF. CDR3 nucleotides: TGTGCCAGCAGCTTGGCCAAAGCACAGGGATCGAAATGGGGCTATGGCTACACCTTC.

This clone was seen only a few times. This chain connects TRBV6-1 to TRBJ1-1; tentative D call: TRBD1 (6 bases). The V and J ends lost 3 bases and 0 bases respectively, with 11 bases between them. Germline assignment: CDR1 MNHNS and CDR2 SASEGT. The CDR3 contains 15 residues. The CDR3 spells CASSDPTGMNTEAFF. CDR3 sequence (DNA): TGTGCCAGCAGTGACCCGACAGGTATGAACACTGAAGCTTTCTTT.

The rearrangement joins TRBV18 to TRBJ2-5; a possible D gene is TRBD2 (5 bases). This CDR3 spans 15 amino acids. The V end lost 3 bases, the J end lost 5 bases, and 16 bases lay between the germline ends. The V gene's germline CDR1 is KGHSH and CDR2 LQKENI. The CDR3 protein is CASSPRGPGEETQYF. The CDR3 DNA follows: TGTGCCAGCTCACCTCGCGGACCCGGGGAGGAGACCCAGTACTTC.

This clone was detected only a few times. This chain joins TRBV5-6 and TRBJ2-3; 7 bases align to TRBD2. Germline CDR1 and CDR2: SGHDT and YYEEEE. The J segment lost 4 bases and the V segment lost 2 bases, leaving 7 bases of the junction unmatched. This CDR3 comprises 15 residues. The CDR3 bases are TGTGCCAGCAGCTTAGAGCGGGGAGGGCCAGATACGCAGTATTTT. This gives the protein CASSLERGGPDTQYF.

This rearrangement joins TRBV5-4 to TRBJ2-5; possible D gene TRBD1, 5 bases. Germline V lookup: CDR1 SGHNT, CDR2 YYREEE (reference sequence). The V and J ends lost 0 bases and 5 bases respectively, with 8 bases between them. The CDR3 loop spans 13 amino acids. The CDR3 bases are TGTGCCAGCAGCTTGGGCAGGGTGGAGACCCAGTACTTC. It yields the protein CASSLGRVETQYF.

The J gene is TRBJ1-1, the V gene TRBV5-1; TRBD1 matches at 7 bases. With V trimmed by 3 bases and J by 7 bases, 12 bases remained unmatched. Germline CDR1 is SGHRS and CDR2 is YFSETQ. The CDR3 is 15 residues long. This chain's CDR3 is CASSSHMTGLNEAFF. The CDR3 nucleotides are TGCGCCAGCAGCTCTCACATGACAGGGTTAAATGAAGCTTTCTTT.

CDR3 nucleotides: TGCGCCAGCAGTGAGTATGGCGGGAGGACTAGCTCCTACAATGAGCAGTTCTTC. It encodes CASSEYGGRTSSYNEQFF. The genes are TRBV10-1 and TRBJ2-1, with TRBD2 matching over 8 bases. Trimming took 1 base from V and 0 from J; bases not matched to a gene: 8. The germline gives CDR1 WNHNN, CDR2 SYGVQD (reference sequence). The CDR3 has 18 amino acids.

This sequence joins TRBV7-9 and TRBJ2-7; D is ambiguous. Germline assignment: CDR1 SEHNR and CDR2 FQNEAQ (reference sequence). Deletions cut 1 base from V and 2 bases from J, with 12 bases between. The CDR3 covers 15 residues. CDR3 coding DNA: TGTGCCAGCAGCTTAGTCCTAGAGAAAACCTACGAGCAGTACTTC. The encoded protein is CASSLVLEKTYEQYF.

CDR3 amino acids: CASSPPGLQENIQYF. In nucleotides, the CDR3 is TGTGCCAGCAGCCCACCCGGACTGCAGGAAAACATTCAGTACTTC. This chain links TRBV7-9 with TRBJ2-4; D is possibly TRBD2 (5 bases). The germline V and J ends were trimmed by 5 bases and 5 bases, with 16 bases remaining between them. This CDR3 has 15 residues. Germline V gives CDR1 SEHNR, CDR2 FQNEAQ (reference sequence). Full variable domain (remainder filled in from reference TRBV7-9 and TRBJ2-4): DTGVSQNPRHKITKRGQNVTFRCDPISEHNRLYWYRQTLGQGPEFLTYFQNEAQLEKSRLLSDRFSAERPKGSFSTLEIQRTEQGDSAMYLCASSPPGLQENIQYFGAGTRLSVL.

The CDR3, as DNA: TGTGCCAGCAGCCCCTGGGGCTCGAACACCGGGGAGCTGTTTTTT. This gives the protein CASSPWGSNTGELFF. The V call is TRBV7-2, the J call TRBJ2-2; D may be TRBD1 (5 bases). The CDR3 covers 15 residues. Germline values: CDR1 SGHTA, CDR2 FQGNSA. Trimming left V 5 bases short and J 0 bases short, with 10 bases between.

This CDR3 is CASRWGSRDGELFF. CDR3 sequence (DNA): TGTGCCAGCAGATGGGGATCCAGGGACGGGGAGCTGTTTTTT. The chain recombines TRBV6-1 with TRBJ2-2, with TRBD1 as a possible D gene (5 bases). This CDR3 is built from 14 residues. Trimming shortened V by 6 bases and J by 7 bases, and 15 bases separated the two germline ends. Per germline, CDR1 MNHNS and CDR2 SASEGT.

The chain links TRBV9 to TRBJ2-7; D perhaps matches TRBD1 (6 bases). Germline V gene lookup returns CDR1 SGDLS and CDR2 YYNGEE. V gave up 0 bases and J gave up 7 bases, with 20 bases separating them. CDR3 length: 16 amino acids. The CDR3 coding sequence is TGTGCCAGCAGCGTAGAGGTACAGGGTCCGGTTTGGGAGCAGTACTTC. Residues: CASSVEVQGPVWEQYF. Drawing the rest from reference TRBV9 and TRBJ2-7, the complete variable domain is DSGVTQTPKHLITATGQRVTLRCSPRSGDLSVYWYQQSLDQGLQFLIQYYNGEERAKGNILERFSAQQFPDLHSELNLSSLELGDSALYFCASSVEVQGPVWEQYFGPGTRLTVT.

The CDR3 nucleotides read TGCGCCAGCAGCAATCGGGGGTACAATGAGCAGTTCTTC. Its protein is CASSNRGYNEQFF. The chain couples TRBV4-1 to TRBJ2-1, with D possibly TRBD2 on 6 matching bases. V was shortened by 5 bases and J by 4 bases, with 9 bases between the two germline ends. Germline CDR1 is MGHRA and CDR2 is YSYEKL. The CDR3 extends over 13 amino acids.

This clone appeared a few times. This chain uses TRBV6-1 with TRBJ1-1; TRBD1 agrees at 8 bases. Looked up from germline, CDR1 is MNHNS and CDR2 is SASEGT. J lost 4 bases, V lost 6 bases, and 4 bases had no gene match. The CDR3 runs 13 residues. In DNA, the CDR3 is TGTGCCAGCAGGGACAGGGCCCCCACTGAAGCTTTCTTT. The encoded protein is CASRDRAPTEAFF.

In this sample, this clone is medium-sized. V gene TRBV6-1 combines with J gene TRBJ2-5; 11 positions match TRBD2. This CDR3 spans 15 amino acids. The junction had 3 bases not matched to a gene; V was cut back by 1 base and J by 5 bases. The V gene's germline CDR1 is MNHNS and CDR2 SASEGT. The CDR3 bases are TGTGCCAGCAGTGAAGTTAGCGGGAGGGCCGAGACCCAGTACTTC. Translated, it gives CASSEVSGRAETQYF.

This clone has a single count. The CDR3 DNA is TGTGCCAGCAGCCCACAGGGGGCGAGCAATCAGCCCCAGCATTTT. It is translated as CASSPQGASNQPQHF. This sequence joins TRBV7-2 and TRBJ1-5; 9 bases map to TRBD1. The length of the CDR3 is 15 residues. Germline values: CDR1 SGHTA, CDR2 FQGNSA. Trimming at V came to 5 bases and at J to 1 base, leaving 3 bases not matched to a gene.

This sequence joins TRBV11-3 and TRBJ2-6; a weak D match, TRBD1 (6 bases). This CDR3 is 17 amino acids long. With 3 bases removed from V and 1 base from J, the gap between germline ends came to 13 bases. The germline V gene encodes CDR1 SGHNT and CDR2 YENEEA. This chain's CDR3 is CASSLRQATSGANVLTF. The CDR3 bases are TGTGCCAGCAGCTTGCGACAGGCAACTTCTGGGGCCAACGTCCTGACTTTC.

V is TRBV5-1 and J is TRBJ2-1; 10 positions match TRBD2. The germline gives CDR1 SGHRS, CDR2 YFSETQ. This CDR3 comprises 15 residues. J lost 4 bases, V lost 4 bases, and 5 bases had no gene match. The CDR3 here is CASSPGLAPYNEQFF. For the CDR3, the DNA is TGCGCCAGCAGCCCGGGACTAGCGCCTTACAATGAGCAGTTCTTC.

This clone was seen a single time. The CDR3 reads CASRDRGVSGNTIYF. In DNA form, the CDR3 reads TGTGCCAGCAGAGACAGGGGGGTCTCTGGAAACACCATATATTTT. V usage is TRBV2 and J usage is TRBJ1-3, with 9 positions matching TRBD1. This CDR3 is 15 amino acids long. Germline V gives CDR1 SNHLY, CDR2 FYNNEI. V was pared by 6 bases and J by 0 bases, with 3 bases of the junction left unmatched. Looking up the rest from reference TRBV2 and TRBJ1-3 gives the full variable domain: EPEVTQTPSHQVTQMGQEVILRCVPISNHLYFYWYRQILGQKVEFLVSFYNNEISEKSEIFDDQFSVERPDGSNFTLKIRSTKLEDSAMYFCASRDRGVSGNTIYFGEGSWLTVV.

The chain is built from TRBV5-4 and TRBJ2-7; D remains unclear. This CDR3 is 13 amino acids long. Trimming removed 1 base at V and 1 base at J, with 6 bases between. Germline V gene lookup returns CDR1 SGHNT and CDR2 YYREEE (reference sequence). CDR3: CASSLTESYEQYF. As DNA, the CDR3 is TGTGCCAGCAGCTTGACAGAATCCTACGAGCAGTACTTC. The full variable domain, its missing parts supplied by reference TRBV5-4 and TRBJ2-7, is ETGVTQSPTHLIKTRGQQVTLRCSSQSGHNTVSWYQQALGQGPQFIFQYYREEENGRGNFPPRFSGLQFPNYSSELNVNALELDDSALYLCASSLTESYEQYFGPGTRLTVT.

The chain recombines TRBV5-4 with TRBJ1-1; 8 positions match TRBD1. This CDR3 has 20 amino acids. Trimming removed 4 bases from V and 9 bases from J; junction bases left unmatched: 29. CDR1 SGHNT and CDR2 YYREEE come from the germline V gene (reference sequence). The CDR3 reads CASSDPTGAGLLLGDRQAFF. CDR3 bases: TGTGCCAGCAGCGATCCGACAGGGGCAGGCCTTCTGCTGGGCGATAGGCAAGCTTTCTTT.